This T cell receptor (beta chain) was profiled in a study of T cell repertoires in cytomegalovirus infection. Across the whole study: CMV infection and matching HLA type were both indicated by public TCR beta signatures. Findings and caveats of the study: Public TCR beta family frequency separated CMV-and-HLA carriers, including in an independent cohort. The ex vivo response was dominated by HLA-C-restricted CMV-specific TCR beta clonotypes.

The CDR3 runs 14 residues. Germline V lookup: CDR1 LNHDA, CDR2 SQIVND (reference sequence). Trimming removed 3 bases from V and 6 bases from J; junction bases left unmatched: 6. TCRdb reprocessed the reads with MiXCR, giving one entry per CDR3 protein. Of about 920,000 distinct CDR3 sequences listed, approximately 31% are singletons. On this clonotype itself: The antigen is undetermined.

The material was cultured CD8+ T cells from PBMCs, obtained from culture after CMV antigen stimulation. This sequence was found in a human donor in good health (CMV status not recorded). Some clones in this sample may be carry-over from other donors' samples. This sequence joins TRBV19 and TRBJ1-2; 8 nucleotides align to TRBD1. The CDR3 coding sequence is TGTGCCAGTAGTATTTCCCGGACAGGGAATGGCTACACCTTC. Amino acid sequence: CASSISRTGNGYTF.